Below, 22 T cell receptor beta chains from the same sample are listed, as sequenced in a study of technical replicates of blood from a few donors. The assay was immunoSEQ multiplex PCR, and TCRdb's table has in-frame clones only and misses some. Of tens of thousands of clones in the sample, around 95% were seen once. Sequenced sample: T cells isolated from PBMCs. These receptors were taken from a human donor in good health.

V gene TRBV6-1 combines with J gene TRBJ2-1; D is possibly TRBD1 (7 bases). In germline, CDR1 is MNHNS, CDR2 SASEGT. Trimming removed 2 bases from V and 0 bases from J, with 11 bases in between. This CDR3 contains 16 residues. The CDR3 region is CASSESGGLSYNEQFF. The DNA of the CDR3 is TGTGCCAGCAGTGAATCAGGGGGGCTCTCCTACAATGAGCAGTTCTTC.

This chain links TRBV28 with TRBJ2-5, with D maybe TRBD2 (5 bases). Germline loops: CDR1 MDHEN, CDR2 SYDVKM. V was clipped by 1 base and J by 4 bases, with 10 bases between them. The CDR3 sequence is 14 residues long. The CDR3 DNA reads as TGTGCCAGCAGTTTATTAGCGCCAGGAGAGACCCAGTACTTC. Its protein is CASSLLAPGETQYF.

This sequence joins TRBV29-1 and TRBJ2-5; 11 nucleotides match TRBD1. The germline V gene encodes CDR1 SQVTM and CDR2 ANQGSEA. V dropped 4 bases and J dropped 6; count of bases not matched to a gene: 4. The CDR3 covers 13 residues. CDR3 region: CSVGTGGMQTQYF. The CDR3, as DNA: TGCAGCGTTGGGACAGGGGGCATGCAGACCCAGTACTTC.

The CDR3 here is CASRRQGGNYGYTF. CDR3 in DNA: TGTGCCAGCAGAAGACAGGGTGGCAACTATGGCTACACCTTC. The chain uses TRBV6-5 and TRBJ1-2, with 7 nucleotides matching TRBD1. V gave up 6 bases and J gave up 2 bases; unmatched junction bases: 6. The CDR3 runs 14 residues. Germline CDR1 is MNHEY and CDR2 is SVGAGI.

The chain carries TRBV2 and TRBJ1-5; 7 bases map to TRBD1. The CDR3 totals 15 residues. Trimming removed 5 bases from V and 2 bases from J; junction bases left unmatched: 6. Germline loops: CDR1 SNHLY, CDR2 FYNNEI. The CDR3 sequence: CASSPTGLGNQPQHF. The DNA of the CDR3 is TGTGCCAGCAGTCCGACAGGGTTGGGCAATCAGCCCCAGCATTTT.

J is TRBJ1-4 and V is TRBV7-9, with 7 bases identical to TRBD1. Losses at the gene ends were 6 bases for V and 7 bases for J; bases not matched to a gene: 5. Germline V lookup: CDR1 SEHNR, CDR2 FQNEAQ (reference sequence). The CDR3 sequence is 13 residues long. The CDR3 sequence: CASRPQGGEKLFF. The CDR3 region has the DNA TGTGCCAGCAGACCTCAGGGGGGTGAAAAACTGTTTTTT. Drawing the rest from reference TRBV7-9 and TRBJ1-4, the complete variable domain is DTGVSQNPRHKITKRGQNVTFRCDPISEHNRLYWYRQTLGQGPEFLTYFQNEAQLEKSRLLSDRFSAERPKGSFSTLEIQRTEQGDSAMYLCASRPQGGEKLFFGSGTQLSVL.

This rearrangement joins TRBV9 to TRBJ1-2; 7 nucleotides line up with TRBD1. The V and J ends lost 3 bases and 4 bases, in that order; junction bases with no gene match: 12. This CDR3 is built from 16 residues. Germline CDR1 is SGDLS and CDR2 is YYNGEE. CDR3 in amino acids: CASSAITGEVGYGYTF. The CDR3 bases are TGTGCCAGCAGCGCCATTACAGGGGAGGTAGGCTATGGCTACACCTTC.

V gene TRBV30 combines with J gene TRBJ2-3; 8 nucleotides agree with TRBD1. The V and J ends lost 0 bases and 4 bases, in that order; junction bases with no gene match: 6. The CDR3 is made up of 15 amino acids. CDR1 is GTSNPN, CDR2 SVGIG, per germline (reference sequence). This CDR3 is CAWSVQGGAADTQYF. The CDR3 DNA reads as TGTGCCTGGAGTGTACAGGGGGGAGCGGCAGATACGCAGTATTTT.

J is TRBJ2-7 and V is TRBV5-6; the D gene is possibly TRBD2 (7 bases). The V end was cut by 6 bases, the J end by 4 bases, with 23 bases between. This CDR3 region has 16 residues. CDR1 SGHDT and CDR2 YYEEEE come from the germline V gene. As DNA, the CDR3 is TGTGCCAGCACCTCCGAGGGGGTAGCGGGTTTTTACGAGCAGTACTTC. Translated, it gives CASTSEGVAGFYEQYF. The variable domain in full, with the rest retrieved from reference TRBV5-6 and TRBJ2-7, is DAGVTQSPTHLIKTRGQQVTLRCSPKSGHDTVSWYQQALGQGPQFIFQYYEEEERQRGNFPDRFSGHQFPNYSSELNVNALLLGDSALYLCASTSEGVAGFYEQYFGPGTRLTVT.

The chain is built from TRBV4-1 and TRBJ2-3; TRBD2 aligns across 8 bases. There are 17 residues in the CDR3. The V gene end was trimmed by 4 bases and the J gene end by 2 bases; junction bases not matched to a gene: 11. Germline V gives CDR1 MGHRA, CDR2 YSYEKL. This CDR3 reads CASSRGPTSGYTDTQYF. CDR3 sequence (DNA): TGCGCCAGCAGCCGGGGACCTACTAGCGGCTACACAGATACGCAGTATTTT.

The V gene is TRBV6-1, the J gene TRBJ2-7; D might be TRBD2 (7 bases). Trimming removed 1 base at V and 4 bases at J, with 8 bases between. The CDR3 sequence is 13 residues long. Germline values: CDR1 MNHNS, CDR2 SASEGT. CDR3 residues: CASSEEGGYEQYF. The CDR3 nucleotides are TGTGCCAGCAGTGAAGAGGGGGGGTACGAGCAGTACTTC.

The chain links TRBV4-2 to TRBJ2-7, with D perhaps matching TRBD2 (6 bases). The CDR3 is 16 residues long. Germline CDR1 reads LGHNA; CDR2 reads YNFKEQ. V was clipped by 4 bases and J by 2 bases, with 18 bases between them. CDR3 sequence (DNA): TGTGCCAGCAGCCCCCGACTGAGGGAGGTCCCCTACGAGCAGTACTTC. Protein sequence: CASSPRLREVPYEQYF.

This clone was seen repeatedly, ten times or more. The V and J genes are TRBV28 and TRBJ1-2, with D perhaps matching TRBD1 (5 bases). The germline V gene has CDR1 MDHEN and CDR2 SYDVKM. CDR3 length equals 14 residues. Trimming pared 1 base from V and 6 bases from J, leaving 12 bases between. The CDR3: CASSLFSGRDGYTF. In DNA form, the CDR3 reads TGTGCCAGCAGTTTATTCTCAGGGAGGGATGGCTACACCTTC.

The V and J genes are TRBV7-6 and TRBJ2-7, with 9 bases identical to TRBD1. With V trimmed by 5 bases and J by 3 bases, 8 bases remained unmatched. Germline-derived CDR1 and CDR2 are SGHVS and FNYEAQ. The CDR3 runs to 15 residues. As DNA, the CDR3 is TGTGCCAGCAGCCAGTACCGGGACAGGGACTACGAGCAGTACTTC. Amino acid sequence: CASSQYRDRDYEQYF.

The chain combines TRBV5-1 with TRBJ2-7, with D possibly matching TRBD2 (5 bases). This CDR3 is 13 amino acids long. V was cut by 4 bases and J by 7 bases, with 15 bases left in between. Germline V CDR1 and CDR2: SGHRS, YFSETQ. Here the CDR3 DNA reads TGCGCCAGCAGCCCCGGAGGCTATTGGGAGCAGTACTTC. It yields the protein CASSPGGYWEQYF.

CDR3 in amino acids: CASSSFGVTGAISNQPQHF. The CDR3 DNA sequence: TGTGCCAGCAGTTCGTTCGGAGTAACAGGGGCTATTAGCAATCAGCCCCAGCATTTT. The rearrangement links TRBV27 to TRBJ1-5; TRBD1 aligns across 7 bases. With 4 bases clipped from V and 0 bases from J, the junction kept 15 bases outside the gene matches. The CDR3 totals 19 residues. CDR1 is MNHEY and CDR2 is SMNVEV in the germline V gene (reference sequence).

The chain uses TRBV5-4 and TRBJ2-2, with 7 nucleotides matching TRBD1. The CDR3 sequence is 18 residues long. Germline V lookup: CDR1 SGHNT, CDR2 YYREEE (reference sequence). Losses at the gene ends were 0 bases for V and 1 base for J; bases not matched to a gene: 9. DNA for the CDR3: TGTGCCAGCAGCTTGGACACAGGGGCCCCCCGGAACACCGGGGAGCTGTTTTTT. Translated: CASSLDTGAPRNTGELFF. Based on the CDR3 plus reference TRBV5-4 and TRBJ2-2, the full variable domain is ETGVTQSPTHLIKTRGQQVTLRCSSQSGHNTVSWYQQALGQGPQFIFQYYREEENGRGNFPPRFSGLQFPNYSSELNVNALELDDSALYLCASSLDTGAPRNTGELFFGEGSRLTVL.

The CDR3 nucleotides read TGTGCCAGCAGCTTGATCAGGGGGATGTCGGAGACCCAGTACTTC. It encodes CASSLIRGMSETQYF. This chain uses TRBV5-6 with TRBJ2-5; 7 nucleotides match TRBD1. The CDR3 sequence is 15 residues long. The germline CDR1 and CDR2 sequences are SGHDT and YYEEEE. J lost 5 bases, V lost 1 base, and 8 bases had no gene match.

The chain combines TRBV27 with TRBJ2-7; 10 bases map to TRBD2. The germline V gene has CDR1 MNHEY and CDR2 SMNVEV (reference sequence). Trimming took 6 bases from V and 3 from J; bases not matched to a gene: 5. The CDR3 extends over 14 amino acids. CDR3 sequence: CASRLAGFFYEQYF. CDR3 sequence (DNA): TGTGCCAGCAGACTAGCGGGGTTTTTCTACGAGCAGTACTTC.

This clone was picked up one time. The junction differs from germline at one of its ends, possibly a read error. CDR3 protein: CASSPATGAGANVLTF. The CDR3 DNA reads as TGTGCTAGCAGCCCCGCCACAGGAGCCGGGGCCAACGTCCTGACTTTC. The J gene is TRBJ2-6, the V gene TRBV7-7; maybe TRBD1 (5 bases). CDR1 is SSHAT and CDR2 is FNYEAQ in the germline V gene (reference sequence). This CDR3 contains 16 residues.

The rearrangement uses TRBV19 and TRBJ2-7, with a possible D match to TRBD1 (5 bases). Germline V gene data show CDR1 as LNHDA and CDR2 as SQIVND (reference sequence). The length of the CDR3 is 14 residues. V lost 3 bases, J lost 3 bases, and 12 bases lay in between. The CDR3 sequence is CASSMSGYHYEQYF. DNA of the CDR3: TGTGCCAGTAGTATGTCAGGGTACCACTACGAGCAGTACTTC.

The chain links TRBV27 to TRBJ2-7, with unresolved D. The ends were cut back, 0 bases at V and 3 bases at J, with 3 bases in the middle. Per germline, CDR1 MNHEY and CDR2 SMNVEV (reference sequence). This CDR3 spans 12 amino acids. CDR3 loop: CASSLSYYEQYF. The CDR3 DNA reads TGTGCCAGCAGTTTATCCTACTACGAGCAGTACTTC.